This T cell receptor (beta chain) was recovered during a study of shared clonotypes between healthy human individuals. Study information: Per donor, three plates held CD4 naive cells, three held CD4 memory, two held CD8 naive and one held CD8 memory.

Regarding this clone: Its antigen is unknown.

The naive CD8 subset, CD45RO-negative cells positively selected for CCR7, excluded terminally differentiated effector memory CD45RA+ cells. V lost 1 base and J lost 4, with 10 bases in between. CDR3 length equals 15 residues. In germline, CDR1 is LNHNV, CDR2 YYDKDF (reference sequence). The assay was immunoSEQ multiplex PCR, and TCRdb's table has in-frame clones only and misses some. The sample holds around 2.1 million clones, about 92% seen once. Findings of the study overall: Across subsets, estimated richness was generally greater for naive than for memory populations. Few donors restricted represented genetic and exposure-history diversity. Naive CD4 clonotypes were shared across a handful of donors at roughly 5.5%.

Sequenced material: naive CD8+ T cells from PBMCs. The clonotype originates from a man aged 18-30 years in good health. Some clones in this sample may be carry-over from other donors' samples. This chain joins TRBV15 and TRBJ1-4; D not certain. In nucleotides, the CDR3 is TGTGCCACCAGCAGAGCCCCGAACAGTAATGAAAAACTGTTTTTT. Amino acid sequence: CATSRAPNSNEKLFF.